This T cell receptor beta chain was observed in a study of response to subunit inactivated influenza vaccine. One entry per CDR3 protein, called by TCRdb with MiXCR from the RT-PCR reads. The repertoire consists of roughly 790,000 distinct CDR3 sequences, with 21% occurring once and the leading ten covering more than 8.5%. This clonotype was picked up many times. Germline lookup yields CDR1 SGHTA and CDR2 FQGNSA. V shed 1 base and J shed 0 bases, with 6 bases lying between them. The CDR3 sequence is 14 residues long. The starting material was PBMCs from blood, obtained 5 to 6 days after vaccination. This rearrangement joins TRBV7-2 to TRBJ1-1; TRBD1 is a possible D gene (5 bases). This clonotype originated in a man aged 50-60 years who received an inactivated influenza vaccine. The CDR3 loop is CASSLDRLNTEAFF. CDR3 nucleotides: TGTGCCAGCAGCTTAGACAGGCTGAACACTGAAGCTTTCTTT.